This entry is about one T cell receptor (beta chain). This sample stems from a study of T-cell reconstitution after alpha-beta-depleted transplantation in children. Preparation of the TCRbeta library used unique molecular identifiers. TCRdb passed the PCR reads through MiXCR, listing each CDR3 protein once. Of some 550,000 distinct CDR3 sequences listed, 15% to 20% are singletons. Germline CDR1 and CDR2: SGHTA and FQGNSA. The CDR3 is 14 amino acids. Trimming took 4 bases from V and 2 from J, leaving 11 bases between them. The receptor was derived from a human donor who donated a stem cell graft to a child with acute lymphoblastic leukemia. The rearrangement uses TRBV7-2 and TRBJ1-2; D is undetermined. This material consisted of PBMCs from the stem cell graft donor, taken from the stem cell graft. DNA of the CDR3: TGTGCCAGCAGCTCCTTCGGTCCGAACTATGGCTACACCTTC. Its protein is CASSSFGPNYGYTF.